This entry lists 11 T cell receptor beta chains sequenced from one sample in a study of shared clonotypes between healthy human individuals. Profiling relied on immunoSEQ multiplex PCR, and the TCRdb table lists in-frame clones only, not all of them. The sample yields over a million clones, approximately 96% seen once. Sequencing was done on a sample of naive CD4+ T cells sorted from blood. Stated subset: CD45RA+ positively selected. Receptors originate from a man aged 25-45 years in good health.

Written as DNA, the CDR3 is TGTGCCAGCAGGCACCTAGCGGGAGTGGAGCAGTTCTTC. Its protein product is CASRHLAGVEQFF. V is TRBV14 and J is TRBJ2-1; 10 bases fit TRBD2. Germline loops: CDR1 SGHDN, CDR2 FVKESK. With V trimmed by 6 bases and J by 10 bases, 6 bases remained unmatched. CDR3 length: 13 amino acids.

This chain joins TRBV19 and TRBJ2-7; D gene ambiguous. V was pared by 5 bases and J by 4 bases, with 12 bases between. This CDR3 has 13 residues. Germline loops: CDR1 LNHDA, CDR2 SQIVND (reference sequence). This CDR3 is CASSGGIGYEQYF. The CDR3 coding sequence is TGTGCCAGTAGTGGTGGGATCGGGTACGAGCAGTACTTC.

The chain combines TRBV19 with TRBJ2-1; 8 positions match TRBD1. Per the germline V gene, CDR1 is LNHDA and CDR2 is SQIVND (reference sequence). With V trimmed by 6 bases and J by 4 bases, 11 bases remained unmatched. The CDR3 loop spans 16 amino acids. The CDR3 protein is CASSHIQGVSYNEQFF. The CDR3 coding sequence is TGTGCCAGTAGCCATATACAGGGGGTCTCATACAATGAGCAGTTCTTC.

This clone was seen a single time. The V gene is TRBV6-1, the J gene TRBJ1-2; D gene uncertain. Trimming removed 6 bases at V and 7 bases at J, with 18 bases between. Germline V gene sequence: CDR1 MNHNS, CDR2 SASEGT. The CDR3 length is 14 residues. In DNA, the CDR3 is TGTGCCAGCAGCGACATAACAGAAATTGGTGGCTACACCTTC. Translated, it gives CASSDITEIGGYTF.

The V gene is TRBV9, the J gene TRBJ1-3; tentative D call: TRBD1 (5 bases). The CDR3 covers 17 residues. V was shortened by 4 bases and J by 0 bases, with 17 bases between the two germline ends. Germline CDR1 is SGDLS and CDR2 is YYNGEE. This CDR3 is CASSLGPHPNSGNTIYF. The CDR3 coding sequence is TGTGCCAGCAGCTTGGGACCTCACCCGAACTCTGGAAACACCATATATTTT.

V gene TRBV2 combines with J gene TRBJ2-2; the D gene is possibly TRBD2 (5 bases). Germline V gene lookup returns CDR1 SNHLY and CDR2 FYNNEI. V shed 3 bases and J shed 3 bases, with 11 bases lying between them. The length of the CDR3 is 15 residues. CDR3 sequence (DNA): TGTGCCAGCAGTGACGGCAGCGGATACACCGGGGAGCTGTTTTTT. The encoded protein is CASSDGSGYTGELFF.

The V call is TRBV6-5, the J call TRBJ1-1, with D hard to call. V lost 6 bases and J lost 4, with 18 bases in between. Germline CDR1 reads MNHEY; CDR2 reads SVGAGI. This CDR3 has 15 residues. CDR3 amino acids: CASRTQYGIGTEAFF. The DNA for the CDR3 is TGTGCCAGCAGAACCCAATATGGCATCGGCACTGAAGCTTTCTTT.

Concerning this clone itself: The same CDR3 is also encoded by other DNA sequences in this sample. CDR3 sequence reads: CASSPTGDQPQHF. For the CDR3, the DNA is TGTGCCAGCTCACCAACAGGGGACCAGCCCCAGCATTTT. The rearrangement joins TRBV18 to TRBJ1-5; 7 positions agree with TRBD1. Germline CDR1 KGHSH, CDR2 LQKENI. V lost 2 bases, J lost 7 bases, and 2 bases stayed unmatched. The CDR3 loop spans 13 amino acids. Full variable domain (outside the CDR3, taken from reference TRBV18 and TRBJ1-5): NAGVMQNPRHLVRRRGQEARLRCSPMKGHSHVYWYRQLPEEGLKFMVYLQKENIIDESGMPKERFSAEFPKEGPSILRIQQVVRGDSAAYFCASSPTGDQPQHFGDGTRLSIL.

The CDR3 is CASSPGGREVGTDTQYF. Here the CDR3 DNA reads TGTGCCAGCAGCCCCGGGGGGCGGGAGGTGGGCACAGATACGCAGTATTTT. This chain uses TRBV5-4 with TRBJ2-3, with 8 bases lining up with TRBD2. The CDR3 loop spans 17 amino acids. The junction had 11 bases not matched to a gene; V was cut back by 4 bases and J by 1 base. From germline, CDR1 is SGHNT and CDR2 YYREEE (reference sequence).

V and J are TRBV7-2 and TRBJ1-5; 7 bases agree with TRBD1. Germline CDR1 SGHTA, CDR2 FQGNSA. Losses at the gene ends were 5 bases for V and 4 bases for J; bases not matched to a gene: 8. This CDR3 region has 15 residues. CDR3 sequence (DNA): TGTGCCAGCAGCCACCCGGGACAGATTAATCAGCCCCAGCATTTT. It is translated as CASSHPGQINQPQHF.

The chain has TRBV10-3 and TRBJ1-1; no clear D. Germline assignment: CDR1 ENHRY and CDR2 SYGVKD. The CDR3 has 12 amino acids. V dropped 3 bases and J dropped 5 bases, with 7 bases sitting between them. CDR3 sequence (DNA): TGTGCCATCAGTGATGGGGATACTGAAGCTTTCTTT. It encodes CAISDGDTEAFF.